The T cell receptor (beta chain) described here comes from a study of liver allograft versus peripheral blood T cells. Study-wide context: In transplanted livers, T cell receptor repertoires were compared with those found in the recipients' peripheral blood. Study-wide findings and caveats: Intragraft T cell receptor repertoires of liver allografts were reportedly distinct from those in peripheral blood.

Each CDR3 protein is one row after TCRdb ran MiXCR on the reads. Of about 14,000 distinct CDR3 sequences in the sample, around 20% were seen once. In its sample, this clonotype is medium-sized. Its specificity is not known. The germline CDR1 and CDR2 sequences are SGHTA and FQGNSA. The V end was cut by 1 base, the J end by 4 bases, with 13 bases between. The CDR3 has 15 amino acids. This clonotype was obtained from a human patient who had a liver transplant. Some of the T cells may derive from the graft donor. The J gene is TRBJ1-2, the V gene TRBV7-2, with D perhaps TRBD1 (5 bases). The CDR3 DNA reads TGTGCCAGCAGCTTAGGCAGGGACGGATCCTATGGCTACACCTTC. Translated, it gives CASSLGRDGSYGYTF.